One and the same sample provided the 29 T cell receptor beta chains below, sequenced in a study of cytomegalovirus exposure and HLA in healthy donors. 13 Jbeta primers and 60 Vbeta primers were used for the PCR. The assay was immunoSEQ multiplex PCR, and TCRdb's table has in-frame clones only and misses some. This sample carries approximately 58,000 clones, with approximately 11% going to the ten biggest clones. The sample comprised PBMCs. These receptor sequences come from a woman aged 45-60 years in good health and CMV-seropositive.

The chain carries TRBV27 and TRBJ2-2; 8 nucleotides match TRBD2. V lost 3 bases and J lost 5; bases outside the gene matches: 14. The CDR3 length is 18 residues. Germline V CDR1 and CDR2: MNHEY, SMNVEV (reference sequence). The CDR3 sequence: CASSFGIAGRSGTGELFF. The CDR3 DNA reads as TGTGCCAGCAGTTTCGGAATAGCGGGGAGATCCGGGACCGGGGAGCTGTTTTTT.

Here the CDR3 reads CASSGLAGAYEQYF. CDR3 nucleotide sequence: TGTGCCAGCAGCGGACTAGCGGGAGCCTACGAGCAGTACTTC. The rearrangement joins TRBV6-1 to TRBJ2-5; 13 nucleotides align to TRBD2. With the DNA end fitting TRBJ2-7 better, the J assignment may be wrong. CDR3 length equals 14 residues. The germline CDR1 and CDR2 sequences are MNHNS and SASEGT.

The DNA of the CDR3 is TGTGCCAGCACCGACGTTCTCCCCGGGACAGGGGATGACTACACCTTC. It specifies CASTDVLPGTGDDYTF. The chain carries TRBV11-2 and TRBJ1-2, with 10 bases that match TRBD1. The junction had 18 bases not matched to a gene; V was cut back by 7 bases and J by 10 bases. The CDR3 is 16 residues long. Germline assignment: CDR1 SGHAT and CDR2 FQNNGV.

V is TRBV7-3 and J is TRBJ1-1; 7 nucleotides agree with TRBD1. J was trimmed by 1 base and V by 0 bases; bases with no gene match: 5. This CDR3 region has 16 residues. Germline values: CDR1 SGHTA, CDR2 FQGTGA. CDR3 region: CASSLTQTGPNTEAFF. The CDR3, as DNA: TGTGCCAGCAGCTTAACCCAGACAGGGCCGAACACTGAAGCTTTCTTT.

The V call is TRBV6-6, the J call TRBJ2-5, with D perhaps matching TRBD1 (5 bases). Deletions cut 2 bases from V and 1 base from J, with 11 bases between. The CDR3 loop spans 15 amino acids. The germline V gene has CDR1 MNHNY and CDR2 SVGAGI (reference sequence). As DNA, the CDR3 is TGTGCCAGCAGTTACGGGGCGAAAATCCAAGAGACCCAGTACTTC. This gives the protein CASSYGAKIQETQYF.

The chain combines TRBV28 with TRBJ2-1, with 9 bases fitting TRBD2. From germline, CDR1 is MDHEN and CDR2 SYDVKM. V was clipped by 4 bases and J by 6 bases; unmatched bases: 13. The CDR3 covers 17 residues. The CDR3 spells CASSSSTSGGGVNEQFF. The CDR3 nucleotides read TGTGCCAGCAGTTCCTCGACTAGCGGAGGGGGAGTCAATGAGCAGTTCTTC.

The chain is built from TRBV27 and TRBJ1-2; 8 bases map to TRBD1. Germline CDR1 is MNHEY and CDR2 is SMNVEV (reference sequence). The V and J ends lost 2 bases and 3 bases, in that order; junction bases with no gene match: 2. The length of the CDR3 is 14 residues. In DNA form, the CDR3 reads TGTGCCAGCAGTTTAAGACAGGGGTACTATGGCTACACCTTC. The encoded protein is CASSLRQGYYGYTF.

The genes are TRBV18 and TRBJ2-7; 8 bases map to TRBD1. The ends lost 5 bases at V and 9 bases at J; junction bases unmatched: 9. The CDR3 is 13 amino acids. CDR1 is KGHSH, CDR2 LQKENI, per germline. The CDR3 region has the DNA TGTGCCAGCTCAGGGGACAGGCCAATGGGGCAGTACTTC. Its protein is CASSGDRPMGQYF.

J is TRBJ2-5 and V is TRBV7-7, with D maybe TRBD1 (5 bases). This CDR3 region has 15 residues. V lost 4 bases and J 7 bases, leaving 19 bases between the germline ends. Germline CDR1 SSHAT, CDR2 FNYEAQ (reference sequence). The CDR3 bases are TGTGCCAGCAGCTCGGTCACTGGTCAGGGTGGGACCCAGTACTTC. This codes for CASSSVTGQGGTQYF.

CDR3 loop: CASSSLAGADTQYF. CDR3 in DNA: TGTGCCAGCAGTTCTCTAGCGGGCGCAGATACGCAGTATTTT. The chain recombines TRBV6-1 with TRBJ2-3; 8 bases align to TRBD2. CDR3 length: 14 amino acids. Germline V CDR1 and CDR2: MNHNS, SASEGT. Trimming cost V 5 bases and J 4 bases; bases outside gene matches: 5.

The chain uses TRBV14 and TRBJ2-1, with TRBD2 matching 9 bases. The CDR3 loop spans 17 amino acids. With V trimmed by 3 bases and J by 4 bases, 10 bases remained unmatched. Germline V gene lookup returns CDR1 SGHDN and CDR2 FVKESK. The CDR3 DNA reads TGTGCCAGCAGCCACGATAAACTAGCGGGTATATACAATGAGCAGTTCTTC. Encoded protein: CASSHDKLAGIYNEQFF.

The chain links TRBV4-3 to TRBJ2-7; possibly TRBD2 for D (5 bases). The CDR3 has 13 amino acids. CDR1 is LGHNA, CDR2 YSLEER, per germline. V lost 0 bases and J lost 4, with 7 bases in between. The CDR3 coding sequence is TGCGCCAGCAGCCAAGAGGAGGATTACGAGCAGTACTTC. Its protein is CASSQEEDYEQYF.

The V and J genes are TRBV6-4 and TRBJ2-1; a possible D gene is TRBD1 (6 bases). This CDR3 contains 13 residues. CDR1 and CDR2 from the germline V gene are MRHNA and SNTAGT. V was trimmed by 4 bases and J by 3 bases, leaving 7 bases between them. In nucleotides, the CDR3 is TGTGCCAGCAGTGGGGACAACTACAATGAGCAGTTCTTC. Translating it yields CASSGDNYNEQFF.

The chain links TRBV4-3 to TRBJ1-4; 12 bases match TRBD1. Germline CDR1 reads LGHNA; CDR2 reads YSLEER. The CDR3 has 16 amino acids. Trimming took 0 bases from V and 11 from J; bases not matched to a gene: 7. Here the CDR3 DNA reads TGCGCCAGCAGCCAAGATCATGGGACAGGGGGCCGGAAACTGTTTTTT. Protein sequence: CASSQDHGTGGRKLFF.

The V and J genes are TRBV18 and TRBJ2-5, with D uncertain. This CDR3 is 13 amino acids long. The ends were cut back, 0 bases at V and 4 bases at J, with 6 bases in the middle. CDR1 KGHSH and CDR2 LQKENI come from the germline V gene. The CDR3 DNA reads as TGTGCCAGCTCACCACCGTTCATAGAGACCCAGTACTTC. This codes for CASSPPFIETQYF.

The chain links TRBV28 to TRBJ1-2, with 10 bases fitting TRBD1. The germline gives CDR1 MDHEN, CDR2 SYDVKM. V shed 5 bases, J shed 5 bases, and the junction held 5 bases outside the gene matches. This CDR3 contains 14 residues. For the CDR3, the DNA is TGTGCCAGCAGTCTGGGACAGGGGCAATATGGCTACACCTTC. This codes for CASSLGQGQYGYTF.

The V and J genes are TRBV30 and TRBJ1-6, with D tentatively TRBD1 (6 bases). Between the trimmed V and J ends, which lost 1 base and 1 base, there was a span of 8 bases. Germline values: CDR1 GTSNPN, CDR2 SVGIG (reference sequence). CDR3 size: 15 residues. The CDR3 coding sequence is TGTGCCTGGAGTGAGGGGGTGTCCTATAATTCACCCCTCCACTTT. Protein: CAWSEGVSYNSPLHF.

The V gene is TRBV2, the J gene TRBJ2-7; D unresolved. Between the trimmed V and J ends, which lost 0 bases and 1 base, there was a span of 7 bases. Per the germline V gene, CDR1 is SNHLY and CDR2 is FYNNEI. The CDR3 sequence is 14 residues long. The CDR3 DNA sequence: TGTGCCAGCAGTGAAGCACATCAATCCTACGAGCAGTACTTC. Its protein product is CASSEAHQSYEQYF.

The chain joins TRBV4-2 to TRBJ2-7; 8 bases line up with TRBD2. The CDR3 runs to 14 residues. J lost 5 bases, V lost 2 bases, and 5 bases had no gene match. CDR1 is LGHNA and CDR2 is YNFKEQ in the germline V gene. CDR3 sequence: CASSQRGLVNEQYF. CDR3 nucleotides: TGTGCCAGCAGCCAAAGGGGACTAGTCAACGAGCAGTACTTC.

The rearrangement uses TRBV6-6 and TRBJ1-2; D is ambiguous. This CDR3 contains 14 residues. Germline-derived CDR1 and CDR2 are MNHNY and SVGAGI (reference sequence). V lost 8 bases, J lost 4 bases, and 17 bases lay in between. The DNA of the CDR3 is TGTGCCAGCCTCCGTGGGAGGGCCAGCTATGGCTACACCTTC. This codes for CASLRGRASYGYTF.

The rearrangement uses TRBV4-3 and TRBJ2-2; D is possibly TRBD1 (5 bases). This CDR3 contains 14 residues. Germline V gives CDR1 LGHNA, CDR2 YSLEER. The germline V and J ends were trimmed by 3 bases and 3 bases, with 8 bases remaining between them. As DNA, the CDR3 is TGCGCCAGCAGCCAGGCAGGGTACACCGGGGAGCTGTTTTTT. Protein: CASSQAGYTGELFF.

The chain has TRBV30 and TRBJ1-1; D might be TRBD1 (5 bases). Germline V CDR1 and CDR2: GTSNPN, SVGIG (reference sequence). The CDR3 contains 13 residues. Trimming shortened V by 2 bases and J by 5 bases, and 12 bases separated the two germline ends. In nucleotides, the CDR3 is TGTGCCTGGAGTTATTCCGGGGGAACTGAAGCTTTCTTT. Encoded protein: CAWSYSGGTEAFF.

The V call is TRBV27, the J call TRBJ2-7; D gene unclear. V lost 4 bases and J 4 bases, leaving 11 bases between the germline ends. The germline gives CDR1 MNHEY, CDR2 SMNVEV (reference sequence). CDR3 length equals 13 residues. The CDR3 loop reads CASSSVRDYEQYF. DNA for the CDR3: TGTGCCAGCAGTTCCGTTCGAGATTACGAGCAGTACTTC.

This chain links TRBV5-4 with TRBJ1-2; no firm D call. The CDR3 loop spans 14 amino acids. The germline gives CDR1 SGHNT, CDR2 YYREEE (reference sequence). Trimming pared 2 bases from V and 6 bases from J, leaving 14 bases between. The CDR3 coding sequence is TGTGCCAGCAGCTTTCCGGGAGCGCCAGATGGCTACACCTTC. The encoded protein is CASSFPGAPDGYTF.

This chain connects TRBV30 to TRBJ1-5, with a tentative D call TRBD1 (6 bases). This CDR3 contains 15 residues. From germline, CDR1 is GTSNPN and CDR2 SVGIG (reference sequence). The CDR3 DNA follows: TGTGCGGGATCCCCGGCAGGGGCATGGAATCAGCCCCAGCATTTT. Translating gives CAGSPAGAWNQPQHF.

The V gene is TRBV2, the J gene TRBJ1-5; TRBD1 matches 8 bases. After removal of 6 bases from V and 0 bases from J, the junction contained 10 bases not matched to a gene. Germline V lookup: CDR1 SNHLY, CDR2 FYNNEI. The CDR3 is 17 residues long. The CDR3 here is CASRRGTGDYSNQPQHF. Here the CDR3 DNA reads TGTGCCAGCAGGCGCGGGACAGGCGATTATAGCAATCAGCCCCAGCATTTT.

The J gene is TRBJ2-1, the V gene TRBV19; 8 nucleotides match TRBD2. This CDR3 has 17 amino acids. Trimming cost V 1 base and J 0 bases; bases outside gene matches: 5. Looked up from germline, CDR1 is LNHDA and CDR2 is SQIVND (reference sequence). CDR3 sequence: CASSIVGAGASYNEQFF. CDR3 DNA: TGTGCCAGTAGTATAGTGGGAGCGGGGGCCTCCTACAATGAGCAGTTCTTC. The full variable domain, in which reference TRBV19 and TRBJ2-1 provide the parts outside the CDR3, is DGGITQSPKYLFRKEGQNVTLSCEQNLNHDAMYWYRQDPGQGLRLIYYSQIVNDFQKGDIAEGYSVSREKKESFPLTVTSAQKNPTAFYLCASSIVGAGASYNEQFFGPGTRLTVL.

The V gene is TRBV28, the J gene TRBJ2-7; tentatively, D is TRBD1 (6 bases). The CDR3 consists of 16 residues. The V gene's germline CDR1 is MDHEN and CDR2 SYDVKM. The V gene lost 5 bases and the J gene lost 0 bases, with 17 bases spanning the gap. The CDR3 region is CASSPARLQGSYEQYF. Written as DNA, the CDR3 is TGTGCCAGCAGTCCCGCCCGCTTACAGGGCTCCTACGAGCAGTACTTC. Using reference TRBV28 and TRBJ2-7 for the parts outside the CDR3, the full variable domain is DVKVTQSSRYLVKRTGEKVFLECVQDMDHENMFWYRQDPGLGLRLIYFSYDVKMKEKGDIPEGYSVSREKKERFSLILESASTNQTSMYLCASSPARLQGSYEQYFGPGTRLTVT.

The chain couples TRBV9 to TRBJ2-3; 11 bases fit TRBD1. The germline gives CDR1 SGDLS, CDR2 YYNGEE. The trim removed 5 bases at V and 10 bases at J, leaving 12 bases unmatched. CDR3 size: 15 residues. The CDR3 reads CASSREDRGLSAQYF. The CDR3 region has the DNA TGTGCCAGCAGTCGGGAGGACAGGGGGCTTTCCGCGCAGTATTTT.